This T cell receptor beta chain was captured by sequencing in a study of spatial heterogeneity in lung cancer. Study-level information: Detection of beta-chain sequences consistently exceeded that of alpha-chain sequences.

This sample's time point: blood at routine non-recurrence follow-up after resection. Germline V CDR1 and CDR2: DFQATT, SNEGSKA (reference sequence). Losses at the gene ends were 5 bases for V and 5 bases for J; bases not matched to a gene: 17. The CDR3 loop spans 17 amino acids. Single TCR cDNA molecules each had their own unique molecular identifier. TCRdb reprocessed the 5' RACE reads with MiXCR, giving one entry per CDR3 protein. The sample lists 2,500 to 3,500 distinct CDR3 sequences, around a fifth seen once, with 35% to 45% in the top ten. The chain is built from TRBV20-1 and TRBJ2-7; TRBD2 matches at 11 bases. Sample: PBMCs, taken at follow-up. The sequence was collected from a male donor with early-stage non-small cell lung cancer. CDR3 nucleotide sequence: TGCAGTGCTCAAAGTTCGGGTAGCGGGAGGGTAATCGACGAGCAGTACTTC. It encodes CSAQSSGSGRVIDEQYF.